This T cell receptor (beta chain) was documented in a study of beta chain features in type 1 diabetes. Study-level background: Patient and healthy donor groups were alike in age, gender and cell yields.

This clone came up a few times. Its antigen is not known. Expressed TCRB transcripts were sequenced after all isolated RNA was converted to cDNA. Only in-frame clones appear in the TCRdb table, and some are missing; sequencing was by immunoSEQ multiplex PCR. The sample has approximately 160,000 clones; 10% to 13% are singletons. Study observations and caveats: Individuals with type 1 diabetes displayed fewer insertions and more deletions at VDJ junctions. It was possible that PCR favored shorter templates, equally so in patients and controls. Among patients with Type 1 diabetes, TCRB CDR3s were moderately but significantly shorter in every one of the four CD4+ subsets.

Purity above 95% was achieved in all sorted populations. This clonotype was obtained from a man aged 30 to 45 with type 1 diabetes. Input material: central memory CD4+ T cells from blood.

CDR3 amino acids: CASSIFGSYNEQFF. The DNA of the CDR3 is TGTGCCAGCAGTATCTTCGGTTCCTACAATGAGCAGTTCTTC. V is TRBV28 and J is TRBJ2-1, with D hard to call. Germline values: CDR1 MDHEN, CDR2 SYDVKM. CDR3 size: 14 residues. The ends were cut back, 5 bases at V and 1 base at J, with 9 bases in the middle. Full variable domain (rest looked up from reference TRBV28 and TRBJ2-1): DVKVTQSSRYLVKRTGEKVFLECVQDMDHENMFWYRQDPGLGLRLIYFSYDVKMKEKGDIPEGYSVSREKKERFSLILESASTNQTSMYLCASSIFGSYNEQFFGPGTRLTVL.